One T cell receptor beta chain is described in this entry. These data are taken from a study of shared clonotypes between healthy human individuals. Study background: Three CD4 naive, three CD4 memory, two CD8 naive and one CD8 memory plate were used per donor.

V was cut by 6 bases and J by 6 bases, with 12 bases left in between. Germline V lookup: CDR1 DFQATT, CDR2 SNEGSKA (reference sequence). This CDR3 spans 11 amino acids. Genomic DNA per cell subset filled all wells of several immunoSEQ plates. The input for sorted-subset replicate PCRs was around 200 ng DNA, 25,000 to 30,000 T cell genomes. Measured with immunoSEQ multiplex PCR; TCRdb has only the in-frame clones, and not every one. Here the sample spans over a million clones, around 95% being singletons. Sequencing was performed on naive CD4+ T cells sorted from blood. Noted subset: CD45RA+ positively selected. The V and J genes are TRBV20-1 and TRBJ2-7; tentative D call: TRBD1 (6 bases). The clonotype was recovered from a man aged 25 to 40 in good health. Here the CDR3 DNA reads TGCAGTGCCCGGACAGACGGCGAGCAGTACTTC. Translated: CSARTDGEQYF.